These 31 T cell receptor beta chains were all obtained from the same sample, sequenced in a study of cytomegalovirus exposure and HLA in healthy donors (dated 2017 in TCRdb). The library was prepared using the immunoSEQ multiplex PCR assay. The multiplex PCR relied on a mix of 60 forward primers for TCR Vbeta segments and 13 reverse primers for TCR Jbeta segments. Not all clones reach the TCRdb copy of this immuneACCESS table, which keeps in-frame sequences only. Checked studies attribute under half of the gap to unresolved V genes and leave the rest unexplained. The sample table records some 110,000 clones; around 75% of these occur just once. Roughly 0.9% of the sample lies in the top ten. Sequenced input: PBMCs. The receptors come from a woman in her twenties or thirties in good health and CMV-seronegative.

On this clone itself: One junction end disagrees with the germline gene, perhaps due to a read error. The CDR3 protein is CASSRTGGDTIYF. For the CDR3, the DNA is TGTGCTAGCAGCCGAACAGGGGGTGACACCATATATTTT. The V and J genes are TRBV7-7 and TRBJ1-3; 8 bases fit TRBD1. CDR3 size: 13 residues. CDR1 is SSHAT, CDR2 FNYEAQ, per germline (reference sequence). The full variable domain, in which reference TRBV7-7 and TRBJ1-3 provide the parts outside the CDR3, is GAGVSQSPRYKVTKRGQDVTLRCDPISSHATLYWYQQALGQGPEFLTYFNYEAQPDKSGLPSDRFSAERPEGSISTLTIQRTEQRDSAMYRCASSRTGGDTIYFGEGSWLTVV.

The DNA for the CDR3 is TGTGCCAGCAAGACAGGGGATAATTCACCCCTCCACTTT. Protein: CASKTGDNSPLHF. The chain has TRBV2 and TRBJ1-6; 8 bases fit TRBD1. The CDR3 contains 13 residues. Trimming removed 7 bases from V and 5 bases from J; junction bases left unmatched: 1. Germline V lookup: CDR1 SNHLY, CDR2 FYNNEI.

The chain joins TRBV2 to TRBJ1-1; 11 nucleotides line up with TRBD1. With V trimmed by 8 bases and J by 5 bases, 4 bases remained unmatched. The germline CDR1 and CDR2 sequences are SNHLY and FYNNEI. The CDR3 extends over 13 amino acids. CDR3 protein: CASGQGAKTEAFF. DNA for the CDR3: TGTGCCAGCGGACAGGGGGCGAAGACTGAAGCTTTCTTT.

This clone was counted between two and nine times. The CDR3 DNA is TGTGCCTGGGTTCGGCAGGGGGCCTCCTACGAGCAGTACTTC. Its protein is CAWVRQGASYEQYF. V and J are TRBV30 and TRBJ2-7; 8 bases align to TRBD1. The CDR3 totals 14 residues. With 5 bases clipped from V and 0 bases from J, the junction kept 6 bases outside the gene matches. CDR1 is GTSNPN, CDR2 SVGIG, per germline (reference sequence).

This chain uses TRBV10-3 with TRBJ1-5; 7 nucleotides line up with TRBD1. This CDR3 is 19 amino acids long. V lost 0 bases and J lost 0; bases outside the gene matches: 11. CDR1 and CDR2 from the germline V gene are ENHRY and SYGVKD. CDR3 nucleotide sequence: TGTGCCATCAGTGAGTCCGGGACAGAGATATACAATAGCAATCAGCCCCAGCATTTT. Protein product: CAISESGTEIYNSNQPQHF.

CDR3 bases: TGTGCCAGCAGCTCGACAGGCCTGTGGGGCTACACCTTC. Translated, it gives CASSSTGLWGYTF. The V call is TRBV7-9, the J call TRBJ1-2; tentative D call: TRBD1 (6 bases). The CDR3 runs to 13 residues. V was clipped by 4 bases and J by 8 bases, with 14 bases between them. Germline CDR1 reads SEHNR; CDR2 reads FQNEAQ (reference sequence).

V usage is TRBV29-1 and J usage is TRBJ1-2; D not certain. The CDR3 has 14 residues. Per the germline V gene, CDR1 is SQVTM and CDR2 is ANQGSEA. V lost 7 bases and J 6 bases, leaving 21 bases between the germline ends. Here the CDR3 reads CSALREGVWDGYTF. Here the CDR3 DNA reads TGCAGCGCACTAAGGGAGGGAGTCTGGGATGGCTACACCTTC.

The chain joins TRBV18 to TRBJ1-1; TRBD1 is a possible D gene (5 bases). In germline, CDR1 is KGHSH, CDR2 LQKENI. Trimming shortened V by 4 bases and J by 5 bases, and 14 bases separated the two germline ends. This CDR3 has 14 amino acids. The CDR3 protein is CASSRGEGWTEAFF. The CDR3 DNA sequence: TGTGCCAGCTCACGAGGGGAGGGGTGGACTGAAGCTTTCTTT.

In nucleotides, the CDR3 is TGTGCTAGTGGCCGTCCCGACAGGACTTACGAGCAGTACTTC. Its protein product is CASGRPDRTYEQYF. The chain recombines TRBV12-5 with TRBJ2-7; possible D gene TRBD1, 6 bases. V was clipped by 6 bases and J by 4 bases, with 16 bases between them. The length of the CDR3 is 14 residues. Looked up from germline, CDR1 is LGHNT and CDR2 is FRNRAP.

This clone turned up a few times. J is TRBJ1-5 and V is TRBV11-2; D is ambiguous. CDR1 is SGHAT and CDR2 is FQNNGV in the germline V gene. The length of the CDR3 is 13 residues. The V end lost 2 bases, the J end lost 4 bases, and 6 bases lay between the germline ends. For the CDR3, the DNA is TGTGCCAGCAGCTTATCCGGTAATCAGCCCCAGCATTTT. Translated: CASSLSGNQPQHF.

The chain employs TRBV5-1 and TRBJ2-1; 8 bases match TRBD2. The junction had 3 bases not matched to a gene; V was cut back by 2 bases and J by 2 bases. The CDR3 runs to 15 residues. Looked up from germline, CDR1 is SGHRS and CDR2 is YFSETQ. The CDR3 is CASSFSGATYNEQFF. The CDR3 DNA reads TGCGCCAGCAGCTTTAGCGGGGCCACCTACAATGAGCAGTTCTTC.

The V and J genes are TRBV5-4 and TRBJ2-1; a possible D gene is TRBD1 (6 bases). The germline CDR1 and CDR2 sequences are SGHNT and YYREEE (reference sequence). The V gene lost 4 bases and the J gene lost 2 bases, with 10 bases spanning the gap. The CDR3 extends over 14 amino acids. CDR3 loop: CASSPRGTYNEQFF. The CDR3, as DNA: TGTGCCAGCAGCCCCAGGGGCACCTACAATGAGCAGTTCTTC.

The V call is TRBV2, the J call TRBJ2-2; the D is unclear. From germline, CDR1 is SNHLY and CDR2 FYNNEI. V was cut by 6 bases and J by 2 bases, with 7 bases left in between. CDR3 length equals 13 residues. The CDR3 coding sequence is TGTGCCAGCAGGGCGGATAACACCGGGGAGCTGTTTTTT. Translated, it gives CASRADNTGELFF.

CDR3 in DNA: TGTGCCAGCAGTTTAAAGGGGGTCCATTCACCCCTCCACTTT. Its protein is CASSLKGVHSPLHF. This chain links TRBV27 with TRBJ1-6; perhaps TRBD1 as D (6 bases). V lost 2 bases to trimming and J lost 8 bases, with 10 bases between them. The CDR3 sequence is 14 residues long. In germline, CDR1 is MNHEY, CDR2 SMNVEV (reference sequence).

The V and J genes are TRBV4-3 and TRBJ1-4; D gene uncertain. Trimming took 3 bases from V and 5 from J, leaving 22 bases between them. Germline values: CDR1 LGHNA, CDR2 YSLEER. The CDR3 loop spans 18 amino acids. The CDR3 sequence is CASSQHPGSGLKNEKLFF. The CDR3 region has the DNA TGCGCCAGCAGCCAGCATCCCGGCAGCGGCCTTAAAAATGAAAAACTGTTTTTT.

The CDR3 coding sequence is TGTGCCAGCAGTGAAGCACGGCCAGCGGAGGGTGAGCAGTTCTTC. This encodes CASSEARPAEGEQFF. This sequence joins TRBV6-1 and TRBJ2-1; TRBD2 is a possible D gene (6 bases). Trimming left V 0 bases short and J 9 bases short, with 15 bases between. The CDR3 sequence is 15 residues long. The germline V gene encodes CDR1 MNHNS and CDR2 SASEGT.

This rearrangement joins TRBV19 to TRBJ1-1; D is undetermined. In germline, CDR1 is LNHDA, CDR2 SQIVND (reference sequence). The CDR3 has 14 amino acids. Between the trimmed V and J ends, which lost 3 bases and 4 bases, there was a span of 12 bases. The CDR3 region has the DNA TGTGCCAGTAGTATGGAGGGCAGCCTCACTGAAGCTTTCTTT. It encodes CASSMEGSLTEAFF.

This sequence joins TRBV6-5 and TRBJ1-2; D call uncertain. There are 15 residues in the CDR3. The ends were cut back, 6 bases at V and 4 bases at J, with 18 bases in the middle. Germline-derived CDR1 and CDR2 are MNHEY and SVGAGI. CDR3 loop: CASSPMGGSGYGYTF. The CDR3 bases are TGTGCCAGCAGCCCAATGGGAGGGTCGGGCTATGGCTACACCTTC.

The chain joins TRBV9 to TRBJ2-3, with TRBD2 matching 10 bases. V lost 0 bases to trimming and J lost 1 base; unmatched junction nucleotides: 8. Germline values: CDR1 SGDLS, CDR2 YYNGEE. The CDR3 runs 18 residues. CDR3 bases: TGTGCCAGCAGCGTAGGGCCCCGACTAGCGGGCCGCACAGATACGCAGTATTTT. Amino acids: CASSVGPRLAGRTDTQYF. The full variable domain, completed using reference TRBV9 and TRBJ2-3, is DSGVTQTPKHLITATGQRVTLRCSPRSGDLSVYWYQQSLDQGLQFLIQYYNGEERAKGNILERFSAQQFPDLHSELNLSSLELGDSALYFCASSVGPRLAGRTDTQYFGPGTRLTVL.

The V and J genes are TRBV5-1 and TRBJ1-4, with TRBD1 as a possible D gene (6 bases). The CDR3 is 12 residues long. CDR1 SGHRS and CDR2 YFSETQ come from the germline V gene. V shed 3 bases and J shed 8 bases, with 8 bases lying between them. The CDR3 sequence: CASSSRGEKLFF. The CDR3 DNA reads as TGCGCCAGCAGCTCTAGGGGGGAAAAACTGTTTTTT.

For this clone: Lacking the conserved final phenylalanine or tryptophan, this CDR3 likely reflects a read error. The limits of the CDR3 on the DNA are not certain, so only TCRdb's listed CDR3 is given. V usage is TRBV6-1 and J usage is TRBJ2-7; the table gives TRBD2 as D, unverified against the DNA. The length of the CDR3 is 11 amino acids, counting both ends. CDR1 and CDR2 (germline): MNHNS, SASEGT. The CDR3 region is CASSSRVSVVL.

This chain uses TRBV6-6 with TRBJ1-5, with 8 bases identical to TRBD1. J was trimmed by 3 bases and V by 10 bases; bases with no gene match: 8. The CDR3 is made up of 14 amino acids. CDR1 is MNHNY and CDR2 is SVGAGI in the germline V gene (reference sequence). CDR3 protein: CATWTGSFNQPQHF. CDR3 nucleotide sequence: TGTGCCACCTGGACAGGGAGCTTCAATCAGCCCCAGCATTTT.

This clone was observed a handful of times. The chain recombines TRBV18 with TRBJ1-1; no firm D call. The CDR3 is made up of 13 amino acids. V lost 2 bases and J 7 bases, leaving 11 bases between the germline ends. Looked up from germline, CDR1 is KGHSH and CDR2 is LQKENI. CDR3 in amino acids: CASSPLSTGEAFF. DNA of the CDR3: TGTGCCAGCTCACCATTAAGCACGGGTGAAGCTTTCTTT.

This clone showed up just a few times. This chain joins TRBV4-3 and TRBJ1-4; possibly TRBD1 for D (6 bases). V was trimmed by 0 bases and J by 5 bases, leaving 13 bases between them. The CDR3 extends over 16 amino acids. Germline CDR1 reads LGHNA; CDR2 reads YSLEER. CDR3 loop: CASSQEGAGFNEKLFF. The CDR3 DNA sequence: TGCGCCAGCAGCCAAGAGGGGGCAGGGTTCAATGAAAAACTGTTTTTT.

The chain recombines TRBV6-5 with TRBJ2-1, with 9 bases aligning to TRBD2. CDR3 length equals 16 residues. CDR1 and CDR2 from the germline V gene are MNHEY and SVGAGI. V lost 0 bases and J lost 6; bases outside the gene matches: 6. As DNA, the CDR3 is TGTGCCAGCAGTTACTCAGCTAGCGGGGACCGCAATGAGCAGTTCTTC. Protein sequence: CASSYSASGDRNEQFF.

The rearrangement joins TRBV6-5 to TRBJ1-2, with 8 positions matching TRBD1. Germline V CDR1 and CDR2: MNHEY, SVGAGI. The CDR3 runs to 15 residues. Trimming took 3 bases from V and 2 from J; bases not matched to a gene: 5. CDR3 sequence: CASSYKPGGNYGYTF. The DNA for the CDR3 is TGTGCCAGCAGTTATAAACCAGGGGGCAACTATGGCTACACCTTC.

The rearrangement uses TRBV9 and TRBJ2-6; 10 bases line up with TRBD1. Germline V gene lookup returns CDR1 SGDLS and CDR2 YYNGEE. This CDR3 comprises 17 residues. The junction had 4 bases not matched to a gene; V was cut back by 4 bases and J by 0 bases. The CDR3: CASSSRDRGSGANVLTF. CDR3 in DNA: TGTGCCAGCAGCTCCCGGGACAGGGGCTCTGGGGCCAACGTCCTGACTTTC. Full variable domain (missing parts from reference TRBV9 and TRBJ2-6): DSGVTQTPKHLITATGQRVTLRCSPRSGDLSVYWYQQSLDQGLQFLIQYYNGEERAKGNILERFSAQQFPDLHSELNLSSLELGDSALYFCASSSRDRGSGANVLTFGAGSRLTVL.

The CDR3 bases are TGTGCCAGCAGCCGACAGGGGGGCCAAGAGACCCAGTACTTC. Translation gives CASSRQGGQETQYF. V usage is TRBV11-3 and J usage is TRBJ2-5; 9 bases map to TRBD1. The CDR3 extends over 14 amino acids. The J segment lost 1 base and the V segment lost 5 bases, leaving 2 bases of the junction unmatched. CDR1 is SGHNT, CDR2 YENEEA, per germline. Combining the CDR3 with reference TRBV11-3 and TRBJ2-5 gives the whole variable domain EAGVVQSPRYKIIEKKQPVAFWCNPISGHNTLYWYLQNLGQGPELLIRYENEEAVDDSQLPKDRFSAERLKGVDSTLKIQPAELGDSAVYLCASSRQGGQETQYFGPGTRLLVL.

This chain joins TRBV7-9 and TRBJ2-5, with D perhaps matching TRBD1 (6 bases). CDR1 and CDR2 from the germline V gene are SEHNR and FQNEAQ (reference sequence). The CDR3 contains 18 residues. The ends were cut back, 4 bases at V and 0 bases at J, with 21 bases in the middle. CDR3 in DNA: TGTGCCAGCAGCTCTATAACTGGACAGCTAACGTACCAAGAGACCCAGTACTTC. Translating it yields CASSSITGQLTYQETQYF.

This chain connects TRBV6-5 to TRBJ2-3; 11 nucleotides line up with TRBD2. Trimming cost V 0 bases and J 6 bases; bases outside gene matches: 5. CDR1 and CDR2 from the germline V gene are MNHEY and SVGAGI. CDR3 size: 16 residues. This chain's CDR3 is CASSYSLAGGSDTQYF. The CDR3 nucleotides read TGTGCCAGCAGTTACTCCCTAGCGGGAGGTTCTGATACGCAGTATTTT.

J is TRBJ1-2 and V is TRBV5-4; tentatively, D is TRBD1 (5 bases). Trimming took 4 bases from V and 6 from J, leaving 25 bases between them. The CDR3 spans 17 residues. Germline V CDR1 and CDR2: SGHNT, YYREEE (reference sequence). The CDR3 here is CASSRDWAGRTYDGYTF. The CDR3 DNA is TGTGCCAGCAGCCGGGACTGGGCAGGAAGAACTTACGATGGCTACACCTTC.